Presented here are 28 T cell receptor beta chains from one specimen sequenced in a study of cytomegalovirus exposure and HLA in healthy donors. Primers included in the PCR were 60 Vbeta and 13 Jbeta primers. The data were produced by immunoSEQ multiplex PCR, yet TCRdb's version contains in-frame clones alone and is incomplete. The repertoire has 150,000 to 200,000 clones, more than 75% of them found once; the top ten carry 0.9% to 1%. The sequencing sample was made of PBMCs. These TCRs come from a girl aged 2 to 9 in good health and CMV-seropositive.

This clone was seen once. The gene calls are TRBV6-1 and TRBJ2-1, with a tentative D call TRBD2 (6 bases). CDR1 and CDR2 (germline): MNHNS, SASEGT. The CDR3 extends over 16 amino acids. Trimming shortened V by 1 base and J by 4 bases, and 14 bases separated the two germline ends. CDR3 nucleotide sequence: TGTGCCAGCAGTGAAGGAGGAGGGAGGACTTACAATGAGCAGTTCTTC. This sequence encodes CASSEGGGRTYNEQFF.

This clone turned up a few times. The V gene is TRBV5-1, the J gene TRBJ2-5, with 7 positions matching TRBD2. Germline CDR1 is SGHRS and CDR2 is YFSETQ. The CDR3 runs 15 residues. V was clipped by 2 bases and J by 2 bases; unmatched bases: 6. Here the CDR3 reads CASSFTLAEQETQYF. The CDR3 coding sequence is TGCGCCAGCAGCTTCACTCTAGCGGAACAAGAGACCCAGTACTTC.

This rearrangement joins TRBV5-1 to TRBJ2-1, with a possible D match to TRBD2 (5 bases). CDR1 is SGHRS, CDR2 YFSETQ, per germline. V lost 4 bases and J lost 0, with 11 bases in between. CDR3 length: 15 amino acids. CDR3 region: CASSKDSSSYNEQFF. The CDR3 DNA reads TGCGCCAGCAGCAAGGACTCAAGCTCCTACAATGAGCAGTTCTTC.

V usage is TRBV4-1 and J usage is TRBJ1-3; TRBD1 is a possible D gene (5 bases). The ends were cut back, 4 bases at V and 3 bases at J, with 22 bases in the middle. The CDR3 runs to 18 residues. Germline V gene lookup returns CDR1 MGHRA and CDR2 YSYEKL. This chain's CDR3 is CASSLRRGRSNSGNTIYF. Written as DNA, the CDR3 is TGCGCCAGCAGCCTTAGACGGGGGAGGTCTAATAGTGGAAACACCATATATTTT.

The genes are TRBV19 and TRBJ2-7; 7 bases are a match to TRBD1. V lost 1 base and J lost 0; bases outside the gene matches: 3. The germline gives CDR1 LNHDA, CDR2 SQIVND (reference sequence). This CDR3 has 15 residues. CDR3 DNA sequence: TGTGCCAGTAGTATAGCCGGGACAGACTCCTACGAGCAGTACTTC. Translation gives CASSIAGTDSYEQYF.

The V and J genes are TRBV5-1 and TRBJ2-7; 12 bases match TRBD2. The germline V gene encodes CDR1 SGHRS and CDR2 YFSETQ. Losses at the gene ends were 4 bases for V and 6 bases for J; bases not matched to a gene: 14. The CDR3 totals 17 residues. CDR3 region: CASSKPLAGGRRSEQYF. DNA of the CDR3: TGCGCCAGCAGCAAGCCCCTAGCGGGAGGGCGCCGAAGCGAGCAGTACTTC.

This CDR3 reads CASSSTGGQAEAFF. In DNA form, the CDR3 reads TGCGCCAGCAGCAGTACAGGGGGGCAGGCTGAAGCTTTCTTT. The chain has TRBV5-1 and TRBJ1-1, with 8 nucleotides matching TRBD1. Germline V lookup: CDR1 SGHRS, CDR2 YFSETQ. The CDR3 sequence is 14 residues long. V dropped 4 bases and J dropped 6; count of bases not matched to a gene: 8.

The chain has TRBV14 and TRBJ2-5; 8 bases agree with TRBD1. The CDR3 covers 16 residues. V was pared by 1 base and J by 4 bases, with 8 bases of the junction left unmatched. The germline CDR1 and CDR2 sequences are SGHDN and FVKESK. The CDR3 is CASSQAFGQGRETQYF. CDR3 nucleotides: TGTGCCAGCAGCCAAGCGTTTGGACAGGGACGAGAGACCCAGTACTTC.

V gene TRBV28 combines with J gene TRBJ1-1; 8 bases are a match to TRBD1. V gave up 2 bases and J gave up 1 base; unmatched junction bases: 6. CDR1 is MDHEN, CDR2 SYDVKM, per germline. The CDR3 length is 16 residues. DNA for the CDR3: TGTGCCAGCAGTTTAATCCAGGGGGCAAAGAACACTGAAGCTTTCTTT. It is translated as CASSLIQGAKNTEAFF. Full variable domain (remainder filled in from reference TRBV28 and TRBJ1-1): DVKVTQSSRYLVKRTGEKVFLECVQDMDHENMFWYRQDPGLGLRLIYFSYDVKMKEKGDIPEGYSVSREKKERFSLILESASTNQTSMYLCASSLIQGAKNTEAFFGQGTRLTVV.

This clone was recorded once. The chain carries TRBV30 and TRBJ1-2, with 10 bases matching TRBD1. CDR3 size: 15 residues. The germline V gene encodes CDR1 GTSNPN and CDR2 SVGIG (reference sequence). The junction had 13 bases not matched to a gene; V was cut back by 5 bases and J by 7 bases. The CDR3 bases are TGTGCCTGGCTGGGCGAGGACAGGGGGGCTCGTGGCTACACCTTC. Its translation: CAWLGEDRGARGYTF.

The gene calls are TRBV28 and TRBJ2-7; TRBD1 agrees at 8 bases. The germline V gene has CDR1 MDHEN and CDR2 SYDVKM. The V and J ends lost 6 bases and 2 bases, in that order; junction bases with no gene match: 18. This CDR3 is 18 amino acids long. CDR3 in DNA: TGTGCCAGCAGCACCACCCAGGGGGCGAAGAGTGGGCCCTACGAGCAGTACTTC. Translated, it gives CASSTTQGAKSGPYEQYF.

The chain joins TRBV4-1 to TRBJ2-1; D not resolved. The CDR3 length is 14 residues. Trimming removed 4 bases at V and 0 bases at J, with 7 bases between. Germline assignment: CDR1 MGHRA and CDR2 YSYEKL. CDR3 protein: CASSPRNSYNEQFF. As DNA, the CDR3 is TGCGCCAGCAGCCCCAGAAACTCCTACAATGAGCAGTTCTTC.

The chain combines TRBV6-5 with TRBJ1-2; 11 bases match TRBD1. Germline lookup yields CDR1 MNHEY and CDR2 SVGAGI. Losses at the gene ends were 6 bases for V and 8 bases for J; bases not matched to a gene: 8. The CDR3 spans 14 residues. The CDR3 sequence: CASSLGQGVRGYTF. CDR3 nucleotides: TGTGCCAGCAGCCTGGGACAGGGGGTGAGGGGCTACACCTTC.

This clone showed up just once. The chain employs TRBV7-8 and TRBJ1-2; D gene uncertain. V was trimmed by 1 base and J by 8 bases, leaving 8 bases between them. Looked up from germline, CDR1 is SGHVS and CDR2 is FQNEAQ. There are 12 residues in the CDR3. CDR3 sequence: CASSLGGNGYTF. CDR3 nucleotide sequence: TGTGCCAGCAGCTTAGGAGGTAACGGCTACACCTTC.

This clone has a handful of counts. This chain connects TRBV9 to TRBJ2-7; D is uncertain. This CDR3 has 12 amino acids. Trimming left V 3 bases short and J 5 bases short, with 9 bases between. The germline V gene has CDR1 SGDLS and CDR2 YYNGEE. The CDR3 coding sequence is TGTGCCAGCAGCGGCCCCGGAGACGAGCAGTACTTC. Its translation: CASSGPGDEQYF. Combining the CDR3 with reference TRBV9 and TRBJ2-7 gives the whole variable domain DSGVTQTPKHLITATGQRVTLRCSPRSGDLSVYWYQQSLDQGLQFLIQYYNGEERAKGNILERFSAQQFPDLHSELNLSSLELGDSALYFCASSGPGDEQYFGPGTRLTVT.

This rearrangement joins TRBV5-5 to TRBJ1-1; no clear D. The CDR3 extends over 16 amino acids. The germline CDR1 and CDR2 sequences are SGHKS and YYEKEE (reference sequence). Trimming stripped 5 bases from V and 3 bases from J, with 20 bases between. CDR3 DNA: TGTGCCAGCAGTCTAGAGCCGGGGAGGGCCTACACTGAAGCTTTCTTT. This gives the protein CASSLEPGRAYTEAFF.

Details on this clone: Germline and junction disagree at one end, which may indicate a read error. The chain carries TRBV7-9 and TRBJ1-5, with TRBD1 as a possible D gene (5 bases). CDR3 length equals 14 residues. Germline-derived CDR1 and CDR2 are SEHNR and FQNEAQ (reference sequence). The DNA of the CDR3 is TGTTCCAGCAGCTTAGAGGGGTACGGTCAGCCCCAGCATTTT. Amino acids: CSSSLEGYGQPQHF.

DNA for the CDR3: TGTGCTACCCGCTCCGGGACATATACCGGGGAGCTGTTTTTT. Amino acid sequence: CATRSGTYTGELFF. The chain combines TRBV12-5 with TRBJ2-2, with D possibly TRBD1 on 6 matching bases. Germline CDR1 LGHNT, CDR2 FRNRAP. The CDR3 has 14 residues. Between the trimmed V and J ends, which lost 10 bases and 5 bases, there was a span of 17 bases. Variable domain in full (rest from reference TRBV12-5 and TRBJ2-2): DARVTQTPRHKVTEMGQEVTMRCQPILGHNTVFWYRQTMMQGLELLAYFRNRAPLDDSGMPKDRFSAEMPDATLATLKIQPSEPRDSAVYFCATRSGTYTGELFFGEGSRLTVL.

The genes are TRBV7-9 and TRBJ2-5; D gene ambiguous. Between the trimmed V and J ends, which lost 2 bases and 3 bases, there was a span of 16 bases. The CDR3 contains 16 residues. Germline values: CDR1 SEHNR, CDR2 FQNEAQ (reference sequence). CDR3 in amino acids: CASSLYNDSLKETQYF. In DNA form, the CDR3 reads TGTGCCAGCAGCTTATATAACGATAGCCTTAAAGAGACCCAGTACTTC.

The rearrangement uses TRBV29-1 and TRBJ2-1; D is ambiguous. The V gene's germline CDR1 is SQVTM and CDR2 ANQGSEA. This CDR3 region has 15 residues. The V end lost 1 base, the J end lost 2 bases, and 12 bases lay between the germline ends. This CDR3 is CSVEGGAFTYNEQFF. CDR3 DNA sequence: TGCAGCGTTGAAGGCGGAGCGTTTACCTACAATGAGCAGTTCTTC.

The V call is TRBV7-9, the J call TRBJ2-2; D gene unclear. Germline V gives CDR1 SEHNR, CDR2 FQNEAQ (reference sequence). V lost 2 bases and J 1 base, leaving 8 bases between the germline ends. The CDR3 runs 15 residues. The CDR3 reads CASSLNPGNTGELFF. In DNA, the CDR3 is TGTGCCAGCAGCTTAAATCCGGGGAACACCGGGGAGCTGTTTTTT.

V is TRBV29-1 and J is TRBJ2-2; D remains unclear. The CDR3 has 12 amino acids. The V gene lost 5 bases and the J gene lost 6 bases, with 10 bases spanning the gap. CDR1 SQVTM and CDR2 ANQGSEA come from the germline V gene. The chain's CDR3 is CSVREPAGELFF. The DNA for the CDR3 is TGCAGCGTTCGAGAGCCGGCCGGGGAGCTGTTTTTT.

This clone was observed once. The chain is built from TRBV28 and TRBJ2-6; 8 bases are a match to TRBD1. The CDR3 runs 16 residues. Germline V gene sequence: CDR1 MDHEN, CDR2 SYDVKM. The junction had 9 bases not matched to a gene; V was cut back by 11 bases and J by 0 bases. The CDR3 sequence: CAVRDRRNSGANVLTF. The CDR3 DNA reads TGTGCCGTCCGGGACAGGCGAAACTCTGGGGCCAACGTCCTGACTTTC.

The J gene is TRBJ2-1, the V gene TRBV2; 9 positions match TRBD1. Looked up from germline, CDR1 is SNHLY and CDR2 is FYNNEI. This CDR3 has 15 amino acids. Unmatched junction bases numbered 9, after V lost 5 bases and J lost 7 bases. This CDR3 reads CASSPGTGRGNEQFF. Written as DNA, the CDR3 is TGTGCCAGCAGTCCCGGGACAGGGAGAGGGAATGAGCAGTTCTTC.

The CDR3 coding sequence is TGTGCCAGTAGGGACAGGTCGAGGTCCGGGGAGCTGTTTTTT. Encoded protein: CASRDRSRSGELFF. The rearrangement uses TRBV19 and TRBJ2-2, with 7 positions matching TRBD1. CDR3 size: 14 residues. J was trimmed by 6 bases and V by 6 bases; bases with no gene match: 7. Germline V CDR1 and CDR2: LNHDA, SQIVND (reference sequence).

This clone was seen a few times. The chain recombines TRBV30 with TRBJ2-7, with D possibly matching TRBD1 (6 bases). Looked up from germline, CDR1 is GTSNPN and CDR2 is SVGIG (reference sequence). V shed 4 bases and J shed 4 bases, with 8 bases lying between them. The CDR3 extends over 11 amino acids. The CDR3 bases are TGTGCCTGGACGCAGGGGTACGAGCAGTACTTC. The encoded protein is CAWTQGYEQYF.

The rearrangement uses TRBV10-3 and TRBJ2-5; tentative D call: TRBD2 (6 bases). The length of the CDR3 is 13 residues. Germline CDR1 reads ENHRY; CDR2 reads SYGVKD. V shed 4 bases and J shed 5 bases, with 11 bases lying between them. As DNA, the CDR3 is TGTGCCATCAGTGTAATGGAGGGCGAGACCCAGTACTTC. It yields the protein CAISVMEGETQYF.

This clone was seen once. This sample includes further DNA sequences coding for the same CDR3. The V gene is TRBV4-1, the J gene TRBJ1-5, with D perhaps matching TRBD1 (5 bases). Trimming took off 1 base at V and 4 bases at J, with 17 bases between the two ends. This CDR3 region has 17 residues. Per germline, CDR1 MGHRA and CDR2 YSYEKL. Here the CDR3 reads CASSQGRARGGNQPQHF. CDR3 nucleotides: TGCGCCAGCAGCCAAGGTCGCGCCCGGGGGGGAAATCAGCCCCAGCATTTT.